These T cell receptor beta chains were read from a single sample in a study of T cells in Graves' hyperthyroidism and ophthalmopathy. TCRdb re-derived calls from the multiplex PCR reads in MiXCR, one entry per CDR3 protein. The table has approximately 300,000 distinct CDR3 sequences, roughly 15% seen once; the top ten hold approximately 33%. Sequenced input: blood. The origin of the receptors is a man aged 30-40 years with Graves' hyperthyroidism. Both conserved end residues are part of each CDR3.

v_call	cdr3_aa
TRBV28	CASRAAGPSYEQYF
TRBV5-1	CASSLGRTYNEQFF
TRBV5-6	CASSFYQGAGQPQHF
TRBV7-8	CASSLEAYSPNQPQHF
TRBV20-1	CTSQGLNTDTQYF
TRBV6-5	CASSYTGGNEQFF
TRBV5-1	CASSSGTGLSPLHF
TRBV30	CAWGSLGELFF
TRBV19	CASSPGGGGNYNEQFF
TRBV11-2	CASSRNTGELFF
TRBV7-2	CASRLGNQPQHF
TRBV4-1	CASSPLPGLAGGELFF
TRBV30	CAWDPGTSPNEQFF
TRBV12-3/TRBV12-4	CASSPGTGEIAGGWPKIAKNIQYF
TRBV20-1	CSARDQTGGGQETQYF
TRBV11-2	CASSLVLASYEQYF
TRBV10-3	CAISEYRAGNTEAFF
TRBV20-1	CSANRGSEQYF
TRBV5-1	CASSLEGTGNTIYF
TRBV5-1	CASSLAEVSYNEQFF
TRBV29-1	CSVRPLGGRTEAFF
TRBV19	CASSIDPSQGRYEQYF
TRBV7-9	CASSDNRGADTQYF
TRBV11-2	CASSFGPWETEAFF
TRBV19	CASSIRDSYGEQFF
TRBV20-1	CSAGRTDSILGTQPQHF
TRBV6-5	CASVVIERNRQPQHF
TRBV7-2	CASHTPGTGTDTQYF
TRBV20-1	CSAIQGWTGGTYEQYF
TRBV28	CASSLGRSGVMGSPLHF
TRBV28	CASSYGGLYEQYF
TRBV7-9	CASSSTTTTARSAFF
TRBV7-2	CASAPWDRGTNEQFF
TRBV2	CASSESTGLRGYTF
TRBV7-9	CASSLDPAAENQPQHF
TRBV5-4	CASSLEGTGRNEQFF
TRBV18	CASSPDGTGQAFF
TRBV18	CASSPPFASGYTF
TRBV4-2	CASSQDRSGSYEQYF
TRBV6-1	CASRVPGNYGYTF
TRBV10-1	CASSELRETAWAFF
TRBV20-1	CSARVWGYNEQFF
TRBV6-1	CASSVQGSNYGYTF
TRBV5-6	CASSWDSSGYTF
TRBV5-1	CASSSTSGIGTDTQYF
TRBV15	CATSRDAGTWNEQFF
TRBV20-1	CSARDVDREETQYF
TRBV28	CASSPAGLSNTEAFF
TRBV6-5	CASSYEGGGRSGNTIYF
TRBV6-1	CASRQTGARETQYF
TRBV12-3/TRBV12-4	CASSPPGTSPNNEQYF